The rows below give T cell receptor beta chains drawn from one sample of a study of blood T cell repertoires in COVID-19. Assay: immunoSEQ multiplex PCR; the TCRdb copy retains only in-frame clones and omits some. In the table there are 250,000 or so clones, around 87% of which are singletons. Source material: peripheral blood. These receptors were obtained from a woman aged 55-69 years with COVID-19, enrolled during active disease. The CDR3 runs from the conserved cysteine through the conserved F or W. Each record gives: clone size, CDR3 length, D gene, V gene, J gene, CDR3 DNA, CDR3 protein. D genes are given only for firm matches. Clone size is given for some rows only: seen once, a few or many times, or a class if the clone is expanded.

.	14	.	TRBV28	TRBJ2-7	TGTGCCAGCAGTCCCATAGCGGTTCCCTACGAGCAGTACTTC	CASSPIAVPYEQYF
.	16	.	TRBV28	TRBJ2-7	TGTGCCAGCAGTTTATACCCCGGCACAGGGTCCGGCGAGCAGTACTTC	CASSLYPGTGSGEQYF
.	14	TRBD1	TRBV6-2/TRBV6-3	TRBJ1-1	TGTGCCAGCAGTTACTCGACAGGGATCACTGAAGCTTTCTTT	CASSYSTGITEAFF
.	15	.	TRBV20-1	TRBJ2-3	TGCAGTGCTAGTTACGCAGGGGCGATGTCAGATACGCAGTATTTT	CSASYAGAMSDTQYF
once	13	TRBD1	TRBV24-1	TRBJ1-5	TGTGCCACCAGCCAGGGGGTCGGTCAGCCCCAGCATTTT	CATSQGVGQPQHF
.	13	.	TRBV30	TRBJ2-5	TGTGCCTGGAGCGGACTTTTCCAAGAGACCCAGTACTTC	CAWSGLFQETQYF
.	15	.	TRBV18	TRBJ1-2	TGTGCCAGCTCACCAGAGGCGGGGGGAAACTATGGCTACACCTTC	CASSPEAGGNYGYTF
.	16	TRBD1	TRBV28	TRBJ2-1	TGTGCCAGCAGTCCCGGACAGGGCGGTACCTACAATGAGCAGTTCTTC	CASSPGQGGTYNEQFF
.	16	TRBD2	TRBV18	TRBJ2-2	TGTGCCAGCTCACCAAGCCGAGCGGGAGGTACCGGGGAGCTGTTTTTT	CASSPSRAGGTGELFF
.	18	TRBD1	TRBV7-3	TRBJ2-6	TGTGCCAGCAGCTTACCGACAGGGGGCGCGCTGGGGGCCAACGTCCTGACTTTC	CASSLPTGGALGANVLTF
.	11	.	TRBV29-1	TRBJ1-2	TGCAGCGCCGGGACACCCTATGGCTACACCTTC	CSAGTPYGYTF
once	15	.	TRBV5-1	TRBJ1-3	TGCGCCAGCAGCCCGGACGGGAGATCTGGAAACACCATATATTTT	CASSPDGRSGNTIYF
.	14	TRBD1	TRBV3-1/TRBV3-2	TRBJ1-1	TGTGCCAGCAGTTCAACAGGGGTGAACACTGAAGCTTTCTTT	CASSSTGVNTEAFF
.	17	.	TRBV12-2	TRBJ2-1	TGTGCAAGTCGCTTAGGAGGCTGTGTCGGCTCCTACAATGAGCAGTTCTTC	CASRLGGCVGSYNEQFF
.	14	TRBD2	TRBV19	TRBJ2-5	TGTGCCACACGACTAGCGGGAGCTTTAGAGACCCAGTACTTC	CATRLAGALETQYF
once	17	.	TRBV29-1	TRBJ2-7	TGCAGCGTTGAAGGAGTCCAGGGCAATGTCAGGTCCTACGAGCAGTACTTC	CSVEGVQGNVRSYEQYF
.	15	.	TRBV5-1	TRBJ2-6	TGCGCCAGCAGCTTGGGTCACTCTGGGGCCAACGTCCTGACTTTC	CASSLGHSGANVLTF
.	15	.	TRBV29-1	TRBJ1-1	TGCAGCGTTGATGTCCAGGGGACGGCGAACACTGAAGCTTTCTTT	CSVDVQGTANTEAFF
once	17	TRBD2	TRBV5-4	TRBJ2-2	TGTGCCAGCAGCTTGGGTGGGACTAGCGGTCACCCAGGGGAGCTGTTTTTT	CASSLGGTSGHPGELFF
few	19	TRBD2	TRBV28	TRBJ2-3	TGTGCCAGCAGTCTCCTGCCGGGACTAGCGGGAGTTACCCCAGATACGCAGTATTTT	CASSLLPGLAGVTPDTQYF
.	13	TRBD2	TRBV3-1/TRBV3-2	TRBJ2-7	TGTGCCACAAAAATAGCGGGAGAGCCCGAGCAGTACTTC	CATKIAGEPEQYF
.	17	TRBD1	TRBV5-1	TRBJ2-7	TGCGCCAGCAGCTTATCTCCCCCCGGGACAGGGGCCGGCGAGCAGTACTTC	CASSLSPPGTGAGEQYF
.	14	TRBD2	TRBV27	TRBJ2-1	TGTGCCAGCAGTTTTCAATTACTAGCGGATGAGCAGTTCTTC	CASSFQLLADEQFF
.	14	TRBD1	TRBV27	TRBJ1-6	TGTGCCAGCAGGGGGACAGGGGGAAATTCACCCCTCCACTTT	CASRGTGGNSPLHF
.	16	TRBD2	TRBV15	TRBJ2-1	TGTGCCACCAGCAGAGGCGGGCTAGCGGGAGGTCACGAGCAGTTCTTC	CATSRGGLAGGHEQFF
.	15	TRBD1	TRBV30	TRBJ2-3	TGTGCCTTGGGGGAAGGGACAGGGGTCACAGATACGCAGTATTTT	CALGEGTGVTDTQYF
.	16	TRBD2	TRBV7-2	TRBJ2-1	TGTGCCAGCAGCTCCATAGAGGGACTAGCGGGTTTCGAGCAGTTCTTC	CASSSIEGLAGFEQFF
.	11	.	TRBV29-1	TRBJ2-1	TGCAGCGTTGGACATGGCAATGAGCAGTTCTTC	CSVGHGNEQFF
.	14	.	TRBV30	TRBJ1-5	TGTGCCTGGAGTCTCGGGATGAGCAATCAGCCCCAGCATTTT	CAWSLGMSNQPQHF
.	15	TRBD2	TRBV5-6	TRBJ2-7	TGTGCCAGCAGCTTGGTGACGGGAGGAGGGAACGAGCAGTACTTC	CASSLVTGGGNEQYF
.	16	.	TRBV28	TRBJ2-1	TGTGCCAGCAGTGCCCCTAGGAGGGGGCGATACAATGAGCAGTTCTTC	CASSAPRRGRYNEQFF